The clone carrying this T cell receptor (beta chain) was picked up many times. What it recognizes is unknown. V shed 4 bases, J shed 9 bases, and the junction held 6 bases outside the gene matches. The CDR3 consists of 14 residues. The germline V gene encodes CDR1 SGHAT and CDR2 FQNNGV. The sample originates from a study of regulatory T cells in long-lasting Graves disease. Overall study results and limits: With under 3,500 shared public clonotypes, persistent patients exceeded new patients, who shared over 850.

The time point: persistent/refractory GD, antithyroid drugs over 5 years with positive TRAb. From PBMCs, RNA was extracted and then used to make the TCR library. The authors built TCR beta libraries using iRepertoire HTBI primers and Arm-PCR of CDR3 regions. In the source study's methods: Segment identification across samples yielded some 63 TRBV and approximately 15 TRBJ segments. TCRdb recomputed calls from the multiplex PCR reads with MiXCR, one row per CDR3 protein. TCRdb assigned the V and J calls; the authors' analysis was not used. The data hold about 470,000 distinct CDR3 sequences, with about a fifth observed a single time.

The source is a female donor with Graves disease. The genes are TRBV11-2 and TRBJ1-6, with 7 bases lining up with TRBD1. The source was peripheral blood mononuclear cells (PBMCs), collected when the disease was refractory, from a patient treated with antithyroid drugs. The CDR3 loop reads CASSSTTGVSPLHF. CDR3 in DNA: TGTGCCAGCAGCTCTACCACAGGGGTTTCACCCCTCCACTTT.